These 32 T cell receptor beta chains came from one sample sequenced in a study of identical twins. From the 5' RACE reads, TCRdb called clonotypes with MiXCR, one entry per CDR3 protein. Counted here are a few hundred thousand distinct CDR3 sequences, about 9% occurring once; the ten biggest clones make up under 9.5%. Source material: naive T cells sorted from blood. The receptors come from a woman aged 45 to 65 in good health.

This clonotype was seen a few times. The rearrangement uses TRBV19 and TRBJ1-1; D is unclear. V lost 3 bases and J 2 bases, leaving 13 bases between the germline ends. Germline V gives CDR1 LNHDA, CDR2 SQIVND (reference sequence). The CDR3 has 15 amino acids. The CDR3 DNA reads as TGTGCCAGTAGTATCCAAGCCCGGGGAAACACTGAAGCTTTCTTT. Its translation: CASSIQARGNTEAFF.

This clonotype has more than one count but fewer than ten. The chain joins TRBV4-1 to TRBJ2-3, with TRBD2 identical over 7 bases. Trimming removed 4 bases from V and 1 base from J; junction bases left unmatched: 5. This CDR3 spans 15 amino acids. CDR1 MGHRA and CDR2 YSYEKL come from the germline V gene. Here the CDR3 DNA reads TGCGCCAGCAGCCTGGGGGGGTCTGGCACAGATACGCAGTATTTT. This sequence encodes CASSLGGSGTDTQYF.

This clonotype was recorded many times. The chain has TRBV2 and TRBJ2-5; 7 bases are a match to TRBD2. CDR3 size: 14 residues. Germline loops: CDR1 SNHLY, CDR2 FYNNEI. V shed 3 bases and J 5 bases; nucleotides not matched to a gene: 6. The CDR3 nucleotides are TGTGCCAGCAGTGATCTGGCGGGAGAGGAGACCCAGTACTTC. As protein: CASSDLAGEETQYF.

The sample holds many counts of this clonotype. This chain uses TRBV4-1 with TRBJ2-3; D tentatively reads TRBD1 or TRBD2 (5 bases each). The CDR3 covers 14 residues. Trimming left V 4 bases short and J 3 bases short, with 11 bases between. From germline, CDR1 is MGHRA and CDR2 YSYEKL. This CDR3 is CASSRGPRTDTQYF. The CDR3 DNA reads TGCGCCAGCAGCCGGGGACCCCGGACAGATACGCAGTATTTT.

This chain uses TRBV11-2 with TRBJ2-1, with no clear D. V lost 5 bases and J 9 bases, leaving 20 bases between the germline ends. The germline V gene encodes CDR1 SGHAT and CDR2 FQNNGV. This CDR3 contains 15 residues. CDR3 in amino acids: CASSLETARLGEQFF. CDR3 sequence (DNA): TGTGCCAGCAGCCTTGAGACCGCCAGGTTGGGTGAGCAGTTCTTC.

The gene calls are TRBV29-1 and TRBJ2-2; 9 bases map to TRBD1. Germline V CDR1 and CDR2: SQVTM, ANQGSEA. After removal of 6 bases from V and 4 bases from J, the junction contained 6 bases not matched to a gene. CDR3 length: 14 residues. CDR3 sequence reads: CSVTGGYGTGELFF. As DNA, the CDR3 is TGCAGCGTAACAGGGGGCTATGGCACCGGGGAGCTGTTTTTT.

This clonotype was detected a few times. The rearrangement uses TRBV24-1 and TRBJ2-2; 11 nucleotides agree with TRBD2. Germline values: CDR1 KGHDR, CDR2 SFDVKD. Germline trimming cut 3 bases from V and 3 bases from J; bases unmatched to any gene: 8. This CDR3 is 18 amino acids long. CDR3 loop: CATSDSMGLADYTGELFF. Here the CDR3 DNA reads TGTGCCACCAGTGATAGCATGGGACTAGCGGATTACACCGGGGAGCTGTTTTTT.

With regard to this clonotype: With a much larger clone just one base away, this may be a read error. CDR3 amino acids: CTSSQGGGLGNTEAFF. In DNA form, the CDR3 reads TGTACCAGCAGCCAAGGAGGGGGTCTAGGAAACACTGAAGCTTTCTTT. This chain connects TRBV4-2 to TRBJ1-1; TRBD1 might be the D (6 bases). Germline CDR1 reads LGHNA; CDR2 reads YNFKEQ. The CDR3 is made up of 16 amino acids.

CDR3 nucleotide sequence: TGTGCCAGCAAGGCCGGGGAAGGTTGGGTCAATGAGCAGTTCTTC. Encoded protein: CASKAGEGWVNEQFF. This chain links TRBV7-9 with TRBJ2-1; tentatively, D is TRBD2 (5 bases). This CDR3 spans 15 amino acids. V was pared by 7 bases and J by 6 bases, with 19 bases between. CDR1 is SEHNR, CDR2 FQNEAQ, per germline (reference sequence).

This clonotype was seen at least ten times. The rearrangement joins TRBV5-1 to TRBJ2-5; D is perhaps TRBD1 (5 bases). CDR1 SGHRS and CDR2 YFSETQ come from the germline V gene. Trimming took off 5 bases at V and 3 bases at J, with 11 bases between the two ends. CDR3 size: 13 residues. The CDR3 protein is CASRKTEKETQYF. CDR3 nucleotides: TGCGCCAGCAGAAAGACAGAAAAAGAGACCCAGTACTTC.

The chain employs TRBV7-9 and TRBJ2-7; D is undetermined. The CDR3 runs to 13 residues. The germline CDR1 and CDR2 sequences are SEHNR and FQNEAQ (reference sequence). The chain's CDR3 is CALPIPQTYEQYV. The CDR3 coding sequence is TGTGCGCTACCTATCCCACAGACCTACGAGCAGTACGTC.

The gene calls are TRBV11-2 and TRBJ2-1; 10 positions agree with TRBD2. Germline assignment: CDR1 SGHAT and CDR2 FQNNGV. The J segment lost 8 bases and the V segment lost 5 bases, leaving 15 bases of the junction unmatched. The CDR3 spans 17 residues. CDR3 sequence reads: CASSPQLGSGRAYEQFF. The CDR3 nucleotides read TGTGCCAGCAGCCCCCAGCTCGGCAGCGGGAGGGCCTATGAGCAGTTCTTC.

This chain links TRBV29-1 with TRBJ2-1; possible D gene TRBD1, 6 bases. The V end lost 4 bases, the J end lost 1 base, and 14 bases lay between the germline ends. The CDR3 is 15 amino acids. Germline V gene data show CDR1 as SQVTM and CDR2 as ANQGSEA. The CDR3 region is CSVAPRGRSYNEQFF. The CDR3 coding sequence is TGCAGCGTTGCCCCCAGGGGCCGGTCCTACAATGAGCAGTTCTTC.

The V gene is TRBV5-1, the J gene TRBJ2-5, with 7 bases matching TRBD2. Per the germline V gene, CDR1 is SGHRS and CDR2 is YFSETQ. The CDR3 consists of 14 residues. V lost 7 bases to trimming and J lost 2 bases; unmatched junction nucleotides: 8. The CDR3, as DNA: TGCGCCAGCTCGGCGGGAGTTTATCAAGAGACCCAGTACTTC. Residues: CASSAGVYQETQYF.

This clonotype has ten or more counts. This chain joins TRBV5-6 and TRBJ2-7, with 10 positions matching TRBD1. Germline CDR1 reads SGHDT; CDR2 reads YYEEEE. Unmatched junction bases numbered 8, after V lost 4 bases and J lost 4 bases. This CDR3 contains 15 residues. The CDR3 loop is CASSPSGTGDYEQYV. The CDR3 nucleotides read TGTGCCAGCAGCCCCTCTGGGACAGGGGATTACGAGCAGTACGTC.

V usage is TRBV4-2 and J usage is TRBJ2-3; D gene uncertain. The CDR3 has 15 amino acids. V was shortened by 0 bases and J by 5 bases, with 12 bases between the two germline ends. Per germline, CDR1 LGHNA and CDR2 YNFKEQ. CDR3 sequence: CASSQDWDPVDTQYF. CDR3 bases: TGTGCCAGCAGCCAAGACTGGGATCCGGTAGATACGCAGTATTTT.

This clonotype was counted at least ten times. The chain recombines TRBV29-1 with TRBJ2-1; D not resolved. CDR3 length: 11 amino acids. The V and J ends lost 3 bases and 13 bases respectively, with 13 bases between them. Germline V gene data show CDR1 as SQVTM and CDR2 as ANQGSEA. The CDR3 region is CSVDGRLTQFF. Written as DNA, the CDR3 is TGCAGCGTTGATGGGCGGCTAACTCAGTTCTTC.

CDR3 in DNA: TGTGCCAGCAGTGAAGGGGAAGAGACCCAGTACTTC. Protein sequence: CASSEGEETQYF. The chain uses TRBV25-1 and TRBJ2-5; no clear D. V was trimmed by 2 bases and J by 3 bases, leaving 4 bases between them. The CDR3 length is 12 residues. The V gene's germline CDR1 is MGHDK and CDR2 SYGVNS.

The CDR3 DNA sequence: TGTGCCAGCAGTTTATCCCATCTAGCCAAAAACATTCAGTACTTC. Translating gives CASSLSHLAKNIQYF. The V call is TRBV12-3 or TRBV12-4, the J call TRBJ2-4, with D hard to call. The CDR3 is 15 amino acids. The V and J ends lost 2 bases and 0 bases respectively, with 8 bases between them.

This chain joins TRBV4-1 and TRBJ2-2; D might be TRBD2 (6 bases). V was trimmed by 4 bases and J by 2 bases, leaving 20 bases between them. The CDR3 contains 18 residues. Germline V CDR1 and CDR2: MGHRA, YSYEKL. CDR3 amino acids: CASSPQGGLADNTGELFF. As DNA, the CDR3 is TGCGCCAGCAGCCCACAAGGAGGGCTAGCAGACAACACCGGGGAGCTGTTTTTT.

This chain links TRBV6-5 with TRBJ2-7; D remains ambiguous. The CDR3 consists of 13 residues. The germline V gene encodes CDR1 MNHEY and CDR2 SVGAGI. The V end lost 0 bases, the J end lost 7 bases, and 10 bases lay between the germline ends. CDR3 amino acids: CASSYSRVWEQYF. DNA for the CDR3: TGTGCCAGCAGTTACTCGAGAGTCTGGGAGCAGTACTTC.

In its sample, this clonotype was seen a few times. DNA for the CDR3: TGTGCCAGCAGCGCCTCTGTGGAGACCCAGTACTTC. As protein: CASSASVETQYF. The gene calls are TRBV9 and TRBJ2-5, with D hard to call. CDR1 is SGDLS, CDR2 YYNGEE, per germline. The CDR3 consists of 12 residues. The V and J ends lost 3 bases and 5 bases respectively, with 8 bases between them.

This clonotype was recorded at least ten times. Sequence at one end of the junction differs from germline and may be a read error. The chain recombines TRBV12-3 or TRBV12-4 with TRBJ2-5; tentatively, D is TRBD2 (6 bases). The CDR3 runs 13 residues. The CDR3 DNA sequence: TGTGCCAGCAGCTTAGGCGGGGCGGAGACCCAGTACTTC. Protein product: CASSLGGAETQYF.

This chain uses TRBV4-2 with TRBJ2-3; possible D gene TRBD2, 6 bases. CDR1 LGHNA and CDR2 YNFKEQ come from the germline V gene. V lost 1 base and J lost 1, with 12 bases in between. The CDR3 loop spans 16 amino acids. The DNA for the CDR3 is TGTGCCAGCAGCCAAGTTGGCGGGATTGGCACAGATACGCAGTATTTT. Its protein product is CASSQVGGIGTDTQYF.

The chain uses TRBV7-3 and TRBJ2-7, with 9 bases lining up with TRBD1. Germline V gene lookup returns CDR1 SGHTA and CDR2 FQGTGA. After removal of 3 bases from V and 6 bases from J, the junction contained 6 bases not matched to a gene. CDR3 length equals 14 residues. CDR3 sequence (DNA): TGTGCCAGCAGCTTGACAGGGGGTTTTAGCGAGCAGTACTTC. Its translation is CASSLTGGFSEQYF.

The genes are TRBV12-3 or TRBV12-4 and TRBJ2-7; 9 bases are a match to TRBD1. The trim removed 1 base at V and 6 bases at J, leaving 10 bases unmatched. The CDR3 runs 16 residues. The CDR3 is CASSLEGRTGVGEQYF. CDR3 DNA sequence: TGTGCCAGCAGTTTAGAAGGACGGACAGGGGTTGGCGAGCAGTACTTC.

Ten or more counts support this clonotype. The chain is built from TRBV20-1 and TRBJ2-7; 12 bases map to TRBD2. CDR1 is DFQATT, CDR2 SNEGSKA, per germline (reference sequence). CDR3 size: 13 residues. Trimming removed 6 bases from V and 3 bases from J; junction bases left unmatched: 3. The CDR3, as DNA: TGCAGTGCGTGGACTAGCGGGATCTACGAGCAGTACTTC. Encoded protein: CSAWTSGIYEQYF.

The chain employs TRBV12-3 or TRBV12-4 and TRBJ2-1; TRBD1 matches 9 bases. With 6 bases clipped from V and 4 bases from J, the junction kept 7 bases outside the gene matches. This CDR3 is built from 15 residues. The CDR3 loop reads CASRVQGASYNEQFF. The CDR3 DNA follows: TGTGCCAGCAGGGTACAGGGGGCTTCATACAATGAGCAGTTCTTC.

This chain connects TRBV20-1 to TRBJ2-2; TRBD1 agrees at 8 bases. CDR1 is DFQATT, CDR2 SNEGSKA, per germline (reference sequence). The CDR3 has 12 amino acids. The DNA of the CDR3 is TGCTCAGGGACAGGTGAAGCCGGGGAGCTGTTTTTT. Translating it yields CSGTGEAGELFF.

This clonotype has more than one count but fewer than ten. This chain connects TRBV7-9 to TRBJ1-2; D remains ambiguous. This CDR3 comprises 11 residues. V was cut by 5 bases and J by 5 bases, with 6 bases left in between. Germline V CDR1 and CDR2: SEHNR, FQNEAQ (reference sequence). The CDR3 spells CASSRRYGYTF. The CDR3 DNA sequence: TGTGCCAGCAGCCGGCGGTATGGCTACACCTTC.

This clonotype came up a few times. The chain combines TRBV18 with TRBJ1-1; maybe TRBD1 (6 bases). The V and J ends lost 3 bases and 2 bases respectively, with 10 bases between them. This CDR3 spans 14 amino acids. From germline, CDR1 is KGHSH and CDR2 LQKENI. CDR3 residues: CASSPTGRNTEAFF. The DNA for the CDR3 is TGTGCCAGCTCACCCACAGGGCGCAACACTGAAGCTTTCTTT.

This sequence joins TRBV5-1 and TRBJ2-1, with a possible D match to TRBD1 (6 bases). Germline CDR1 is SGHRS and CDR2 is YFSETQ. This CDR3 has 12 residues. V was pared by 4 bases and J by 9 bases, with 11 bases between. This CDR3 reads CASSVTGSEQFF. CDR3 in DNA: TGCGCCAGCAGCGTCACAGGGAGTGAGCAGTTCTTC.